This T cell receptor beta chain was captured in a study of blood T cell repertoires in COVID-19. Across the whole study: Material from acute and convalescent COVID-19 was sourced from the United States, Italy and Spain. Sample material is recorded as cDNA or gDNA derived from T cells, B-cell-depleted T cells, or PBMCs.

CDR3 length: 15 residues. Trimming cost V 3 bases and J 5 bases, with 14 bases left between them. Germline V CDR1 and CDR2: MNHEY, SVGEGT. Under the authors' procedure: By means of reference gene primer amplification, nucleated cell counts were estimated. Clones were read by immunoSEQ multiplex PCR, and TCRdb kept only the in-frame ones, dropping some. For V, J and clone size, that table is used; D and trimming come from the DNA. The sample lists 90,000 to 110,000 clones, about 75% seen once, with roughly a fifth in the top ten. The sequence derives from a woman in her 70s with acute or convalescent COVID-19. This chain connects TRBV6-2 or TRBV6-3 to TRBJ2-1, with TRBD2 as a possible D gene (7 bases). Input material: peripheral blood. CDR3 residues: CASSYLGGRNNEQFF. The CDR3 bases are TGTGCCAGCAGTTATCTCGGGGGGCGAAACAATGAGCAGTTCTTC.